The 26 T cell receptor beta chains in this list originate from one sample, sequenced in a study of blood T cell repertoires in COVID-19. TCRdb's copy holds only in-frame clones and misses some; the assay was immunoSEQ multiplex PCR. The sample gives tens of thousands of clones, roughly three quarters of which show up once; roughly 17% is in the top ten. What was sequenced was peripheral blood. Receptors were obtained from a human donor in a cohort sampled during active COVID-19.

The chain has TRBV6-5 and TRBJ2-7, with 10 bases lining up with TRBD1. After removal of 5 bases from V and 6 bases from J, the junction contained 7 bases not matched to a gene. Germline V lookup: CDR1 MNHEY, CDR2 SVGAGI. The CDR3 totals 14 residues. The CDR3 nucleotides read TGTGCCAGCAGTATGGACAGGGGGGCCCCCGAGCAGTACTTC. Its protein product is CASSMDRGAPEQYF.

The chain uses TRBV2 and TRBJ1-2, with 7 bases fitting TRBD1. This CDR3 comprises 13 residues. J lost 6 bases, V lost 10 bases, and 11 bases had no gene match. Germline assignment: CDR1 SNHLY and CDR2 FYNNEI. CDR3 sequence (DNA): TGTGCCACGCAAAGGCAGGGGGTTGATGGCTACACCTTC. Its translation is CATQRQGVDGYTF.

This clone was counted between two and nine times. V and J are TRBV29-1 and TRBJ1-2; the match to TRBD1 covers 10 bases. The CDR3 has 15 amino acids. Germline assignment: CDR1 SQVTM and CDR2 ANQGSEA. V lost 6 bases to trimming and J lost 3 bases; unmatched junction nucleotides: 10. The CDR3 nucleotides are TGCAGCGTCGCCAAGGGACAGGGGAAGGACTATGGCTACACCTTC. It translates to CSVAKGQGKDYGYTF. The variable domain in full, with the rest retrieved from reference TRBV29-1 and TRBJ1-2, is SAVISQKPSRDICQRGTSLTIQCQVDSQVTMMFWYRQQPGQSLTLIATANQGSEATYESGFVIDKFPISRPNLTFSTLTVSNMSPEDSSIYLCSVAKGQGKDYGYTFGSGTRLTVV.

This CDR3 reads CASSPMGDTQYF. The DNA of the CDR3 is TGTGCCAGCAGCCCTATGGGCGATACGCAGTATTTT. V gene TRBV7-8 combines with J gene TRBJ2-3; D gene uncertain. This CDR3 region has 12 residues. The V end lost 5 bases, the J end lost 6 bases, and 9 bases lay between the germline ends. Germline values: CDR1 SGHVS, CDR2 FQNEAQ.

The rearrangement joins TRBV2 to TRBJ2-7; D is unclear. The germline V and J ends were trimmed by 6 bases and 3 bases, with 18 bases remaining between them. This CDR3 spans 15 amino acids. CDR1 SNHLY and CDR2 FYNNEI come from the germline V gene. For the CDR3, the DNA is TGTGCCAGCAGCCGCCGTGAGTCAGGATACTACGAGCAGTACTTC. Residues: CASSRRESGYYEQYF.

This clone came up once. The chain uses TRBV5-4 and TRBJ2-6; a possible D gene is TRBD2 (5 bases). The V and J ends lost 4 bases and 0 bases respectively, with 14 bases between them. This CDR3 has 17 amino acids. Per germline, CDR1 SGHNT and CDR2 YYREEE (reference sequence). In DNA form, the CDR3 reads TGTGCCAGCAGCCCTGAACACGGGGTCTCTGGGGCCAACGTCCTGACTTTC. Translated, it gives CASSPEHGVSGANVLTF.

CDR3: CASSPRGGGRYNEQFF. As DNA, the CDR3 is TGCGCCAGCAGCCCCCGGGGGGGCGGGAGGTACAATGAGCAGTTCTTC. This sequence joins TRBV4-1 and TRBJ2-1, with 8 bases matching TRBD2. This CDR3 contains 16 residues. V was clipped by 4 bases and J by 4 bases; unmatched bases: 9. Germline CDR1 reads MGHRA; CDR2 reads YSYEKL.

This chain joins TRBV18 and TRBJ1-6; weak D call: TRBD1 (6 bases). V was trimmed by 6 bases and J by 10 bases, leaving 25 bases between them. CDR3 length: 17 residues. Germline values: CDR1 KGHSH, CDR2 LQKENI. The CDR3 sequence: CASSLLPEGLRGSPLHF. DNA of the CDR3: TGTGCCAGCTCCCTCTTGCCGGAAGGGCTCAGGGGATCACCCCTCCACTTT.

The chain joins TRBV7-2 to TRBJ2-7; the D is unclear. Trimming took off 5 bases at V and 2 bases at J, with 4 bases between the two ends. Germline values: CDR1 SGHTA, CDR2 FQGNSA. This CDR3 is built from 11 residues. The CDR3 DNA sequence: TGTGCCAGCAGCGTTACCTACGAGCAGTACTTC. Protein: CASSVTYEQYF.

The V gene is TRBV19, the J gene TRBJ1-2; D gene ambiguous. The CDR3 extends over 13 amino acids. Germline V lookup: CDR1 LNHDA, CDR2 SQIVND (reference sequence). Trimming shortened V by 8 bases and J by 6 bases, and 16 bases separated the two germline ends. CDR3 nucleotides: TGTGCCAGTTCCGAGCGGGATTACGATGGCTACACCTTC. Protein product: CASSERDYDGYTF.

The V call is TRBV28, the J call TRBJ2-7, with a weak D call TRBD2 (6 bases). Trimming stripped 2 bases from V and 2 bases from J, with 10 bases between. The CDR3 covers 14 residues. The germline gives CDR1 MDHEN, CDR2 SYDVKM. CDR3 nucleotide sequence: TGTGCCAGCAGTTTAGGGGGGAGCCCCTACGAGCAGTACTTC. Protein sequence: CASSLGGSPYEQYF.

This clone was found a few times. This chain uses TRBV19 with TRBJ1-1; TRBD1 is a possible D gene (6 bases). V shed 5 bases and J shed 2 bases, with 15 bases lying between them. The V gene's germline CDR1 is LNHDA and CDR2 SQIVND (reference sequence). This CDR3 has 15 residues. Here the CDR3 reads CASSVGQRINTEAFF. CDR3 DNA sequence: TGTGCCAGTAGTGTCGGACAGAGAATAAACACTGAAGCTTTCTTT.

V and J are TRBV27 and TRBJ2-1; 9 nucleotides match TRBD1. Trimming took 8 bases from V and 3 from J; bases not matched to a gene: 5. CDR1 MNHEY and CDR2 SMNVEV come from the germline V gene (reference sequence). CDR3 length: 14 residues. CDR3 nucleotides: TGTGCCAGCGGCCAGGGACAGGGCTACAATGAGCAGTTCTTC. It yields the protein CASGQGQGYNEQFF.

The gene calls are TRBV5-6 and TRBJ2-3; D remains ambiguous. The germline gives CDR1 SGHDT, CDR2 YYEEEE. CDR3 length: 16 amino acids. V was trimmed by 3 bases and J by 2 bases, leaving 16 bases between them. The CDR3: CASSSYSFPLTDTQYF. The CDR3 nucleotides are TGTGCCAGCAGCTCTTATTCGTTCCCCCTCACAGATACGCAGTATTTT.

The CDR3 protein is CASSLGAGGGQETQYF. The CDR3, as DNA: TGTGCCAGCAGCTTAGGCGCGGGCGGGGGCCAAGAGACCCAGTACTTC. The genes are TRBV7-2 and TRBJ2-5; TRBD2 matches 7 bases. CDR1 SGHTA and CDR2 FQGNSA come from the germline V gene. Trimming removed 1 base from V and 1 base from J; junction bases left unmatched: 6. This CDR3 region has 16 residues.

The gene calls are TRBV28 and TRBJ1-1, with unresolved D. CDR1 and CDR2 (germline): MDHEN, SYDVKM. V lost 2 bases to trimming and J lost 1 base, with 8 bases between them. This CDR3 comprises 14 residues. CDR3 nucleotide sequence: TGTGCCAGCAGTTTAAATCGGGGGAACACTGAAGCTTTCTTT. Residues: CASSLNRGNTEAFF.

The chain joins TRBV15 to TRBJ1-2; possibly TRBD1 for D (6 bases). CDR3 length equals 18 residues. The germline CDR1 and CDR2 sequences are LNHNV and YYDKDF (reference sequence). The ends were cut back, 1 base at V and 4 bases at J, with 22 bases in the middle. CDR3 DNA sequence: TGTGCCACCAGCAGAGGCGTCCTGGTGAGGACAGACCTCTATGGCTACACCTTC. Protein sequence: CATSRGVLVRTDLYGYTF.

In regard to this clone: One junction end does not reproduce the germline sequence, and a read error may be involved. The CDR3 loop reads CASTLDGASGNTIYF. Written as DNA, the CDR3 is TGCGCCAGCACCTTGGACGGAGCCTCTGGAAACACCATATATTTT. The J gene is TRBJ1-3, the V gene TRBV5-1; D gene ambiguous. The germline CDR1 and CDR2 sequences are SGHRS and YFSETQ. The CDR3 is 15 amino acids.

This chain joins TRBV6-6 and TRBJ2-7, with 10 bases identical to TRBD2. Germline CDR1 is MNHNY and CDR2 is SVGAGI (reference sequence). The V segment lost 7 bases and the J segment 5 bases; nucleotides outside the gene matches: 11. The CDR3 is made up of 15 amino acids. The CDR3 DNA is TGTGCCAGCACTGAGGGACTAGCGATCCTCGACGAGCAGTACTTC. This translates into CASTEGLAILDEQYF.

This clone was counted between two and nine times. The chain combines TRBV5-1 with TRBJ1-6; TRBD1 aligns across 8 bases. Germline trimming cut 4 bases from V and 0 bases from J; bases unmatched to any gene: 3. Germline CDR1 and CDR2: SGHRS and YFSETQ. This CDR3 contains 16 residues. This CDR3 reads CASSLQGDSYNSPLHF. As DNA, the CDR3 is TGCGCCAGCAGCCTACAGGGGGACTCCTATAATTCACCCCTCCACTTT. Filled out from reference TRBV5-1 and TRBJ1-6, the complete variable domain reads KAGVTQTPRYLIKTRGQQVTLSCSPISGHRSVSWYQQTPGQGLQFLFEYFSETQRNKGNFPGRFSGRQFSNSRSEMNVSTLELGDSALYLCASSLQGDSYNSPLHFGNGTRLTVT.

The rearrangement links TRBV2 to TRBJ2-7; 9 bases map to TRBD2. This CDR3 has 14 residues. CDR1 and CDR2 from the germline V gene are SNHLY and FYNNEI. V lost 6 bases, J lost 1 base, and 4 bases stayed unmatched. CDR3 residues: CASSRSGGSYEQYF. The CDR3 DNA sequence: TGTGCCAGCAGCCGTAGCGGGGGATCCTACGAGCAGTACTTC.

This chain joins TRBV14 and TRBJ2-1; tentatively, D is TRBD2 (6 bases). The CDR3 sequence is 16 residues long. V lost 4 bases, J lost 0 bases, and 13 bases lay in between. CDR1 and CDR2 from the germline V gene are SGHDN and FVKESK. CDR3 residues: CASSRPGLSSYNEQFF. The CDR3 DNA follows: TGTGCCAGCAGCCGACCGGGACTCAGCTCCTACAATGAGCAGTTCTTC.

This chain joins TRBV5-4 and TRBJ2-7; 9 nucleotides align to TRBD2. V trimming: 8 bases; J trimming: 6 bases; junction bases outside the gene matches: 12. The CDR3 contains 14 residues. Germline V CDR1 and CDR2: SGHNT, YYREEE (reference sequence). CDR3 sequence reads: CASGTRGGPGEQYF. The CDR3 coding sequence is TGTGCCAGTGGGACGCGGGGGGGTCCGGGCGAGCAGTACTTC.

The chain couples TRBV29-1 to TRBJ2-7; TRBD1 might be the D (5 bases). V lost 5 bases, J lost 3 bases, and 14 bases lay in between. Germline CDR1 reads SQVTM; CDR2 reads ANQGSEA. The length of the CDR3 is 13 residues. The CDR3, as DNA: TGCAGCGTTTACAGGCCTAACGGCTACGAGCAGTACTTC. Its protein product is CSVYRPNGYEQYF.

This chain connects TRBV6-6 to TRBJ2-2; no reliable D call. The CDR3 is made up of 11 amino acids. Trimming took off 6 bases at V and 6 bases at J, with 5 bases between the two ends. The germline V gene encodes CDR1 MNHNY and CDR2 SVGAGI (reference sequence). The CDR3 spells CASRQAGELFF. The CDR3 bases are TGTGCCAGCAGACAAGCCGGGGAGCTGTTTTTT.

This clone was counted a few times. V and J are TRBV10-2 and TRBJ2-1; the match to TRBD2 covers 11 bases. Losses at the gene ends were 3 bases for V and 7 bases for J; bases not matched to a gene: 8. This CDR3 spans 16 amino acids. Germline loops: CDR1 WSHSY, CDR2 SAAADI. CDR3 in DNA: TGCGCCAGCAGTGACCCACTAGCGGGGGTTGAAAATGAGCAGTTCTTC. Amino acid sequence: CASSDPLAGVENEQFF.